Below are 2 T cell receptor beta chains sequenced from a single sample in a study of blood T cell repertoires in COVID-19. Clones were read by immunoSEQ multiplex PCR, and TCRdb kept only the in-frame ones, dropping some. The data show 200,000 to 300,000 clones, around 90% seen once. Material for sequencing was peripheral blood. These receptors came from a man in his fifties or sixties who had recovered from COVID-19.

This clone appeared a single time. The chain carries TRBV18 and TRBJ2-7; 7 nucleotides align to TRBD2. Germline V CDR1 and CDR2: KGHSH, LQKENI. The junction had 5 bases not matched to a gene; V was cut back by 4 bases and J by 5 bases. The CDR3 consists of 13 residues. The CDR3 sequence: CASSLIGGDEQYV. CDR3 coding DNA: TGTGCCAGCTCACTAATTGGGGGGGACGAGCAGTACGTC.

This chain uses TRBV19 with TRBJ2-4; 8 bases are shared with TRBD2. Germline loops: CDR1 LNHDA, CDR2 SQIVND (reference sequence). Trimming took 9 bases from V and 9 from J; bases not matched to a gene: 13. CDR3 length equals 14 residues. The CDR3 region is CASSDGTSYGIQYF. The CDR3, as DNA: TGTGCCAGCTCTGACGGGACTAGTTATGGCATTCAGTACTTC.